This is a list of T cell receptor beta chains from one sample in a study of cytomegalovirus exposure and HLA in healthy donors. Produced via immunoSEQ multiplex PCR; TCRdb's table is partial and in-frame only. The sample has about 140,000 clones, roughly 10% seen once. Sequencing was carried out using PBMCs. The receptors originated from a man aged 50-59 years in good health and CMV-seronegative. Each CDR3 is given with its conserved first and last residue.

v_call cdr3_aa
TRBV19 CASSSLGGTGDGYTF
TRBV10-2 CASSPSGELFF
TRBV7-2 CASSLDSLSGTDTQYF
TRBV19 CASSIAENTEAFF
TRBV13 CASSLGTGEGTEAFF
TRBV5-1 CASSLQGNTEAFF
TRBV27 CASSLTGGNTEAFF
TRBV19 CASSMVGNYGYTF
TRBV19 CASSVPGQSRNTEAFF
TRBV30 CAWPTGTAQHF
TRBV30 CAWSAHRGRGWGIHF
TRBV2 CASRMGQGQGNTIYF
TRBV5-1 CASSLGTLYGYTF
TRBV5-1 CASSPLPGLNTEAFF
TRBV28 CASSLRQGYYEQYF
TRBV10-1 CASSESGTVYEQYF
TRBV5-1 CASSLEQRGLDTQYF
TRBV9 CASSAKQGPSSGNTIYF
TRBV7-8 CASSPTHNTEAFF
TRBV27 CASSWGQAVYEQYF
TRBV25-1 CASSEAGDLRGYTF
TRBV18 CASSPTTGDGYTF